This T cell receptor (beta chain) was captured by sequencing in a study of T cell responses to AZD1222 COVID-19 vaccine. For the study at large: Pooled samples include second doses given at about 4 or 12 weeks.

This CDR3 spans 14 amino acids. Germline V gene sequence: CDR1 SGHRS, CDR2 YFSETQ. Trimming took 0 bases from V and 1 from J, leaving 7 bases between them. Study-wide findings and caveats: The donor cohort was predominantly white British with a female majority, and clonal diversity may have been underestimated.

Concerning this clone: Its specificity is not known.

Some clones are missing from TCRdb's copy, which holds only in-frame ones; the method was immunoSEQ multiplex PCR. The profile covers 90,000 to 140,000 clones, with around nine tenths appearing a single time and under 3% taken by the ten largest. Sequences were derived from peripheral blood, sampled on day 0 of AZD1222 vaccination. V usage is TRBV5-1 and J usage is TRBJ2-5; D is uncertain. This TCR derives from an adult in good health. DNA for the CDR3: TGCGCCAGCAGCTTGGGGTCTCTCCAAGAGACCCAGTACTTC. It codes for CASSLGSLQETQYF. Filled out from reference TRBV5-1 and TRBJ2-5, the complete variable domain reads KAGVTQTPRYLIKTRGQQVTLSCSPISGHRSVSWYQQTPGQGLQFLFEYFSETQRNKGNFPGRFSGRQFSNSRSEMNVSTLELGDSALYLCASSLGSLQETQYFGPGTRLLVL.